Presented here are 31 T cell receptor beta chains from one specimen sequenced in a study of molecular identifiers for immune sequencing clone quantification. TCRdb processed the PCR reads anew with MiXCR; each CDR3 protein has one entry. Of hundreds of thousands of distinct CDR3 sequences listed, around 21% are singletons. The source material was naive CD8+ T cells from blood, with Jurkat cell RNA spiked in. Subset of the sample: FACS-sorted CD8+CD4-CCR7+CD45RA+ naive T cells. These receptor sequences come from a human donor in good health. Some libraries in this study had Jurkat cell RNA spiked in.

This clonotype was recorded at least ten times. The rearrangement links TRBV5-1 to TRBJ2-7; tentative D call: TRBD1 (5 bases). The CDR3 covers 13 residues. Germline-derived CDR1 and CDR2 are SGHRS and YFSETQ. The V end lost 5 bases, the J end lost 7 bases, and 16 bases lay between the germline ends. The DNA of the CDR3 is TGCGCCAGCAGTAGGTCAGGGCCAGGGGAGCAGTACTTC. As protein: CASSRSGPGEQYF.

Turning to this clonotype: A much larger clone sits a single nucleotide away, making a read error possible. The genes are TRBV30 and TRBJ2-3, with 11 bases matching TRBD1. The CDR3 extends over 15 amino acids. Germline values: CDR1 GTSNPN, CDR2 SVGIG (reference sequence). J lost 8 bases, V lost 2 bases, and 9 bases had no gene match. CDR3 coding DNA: TGTGCCTGGAGTACCGGGACAGGGGGTGGAGGTACGCAGTATTTT. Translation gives CAWSTGTGGGGTQYF.

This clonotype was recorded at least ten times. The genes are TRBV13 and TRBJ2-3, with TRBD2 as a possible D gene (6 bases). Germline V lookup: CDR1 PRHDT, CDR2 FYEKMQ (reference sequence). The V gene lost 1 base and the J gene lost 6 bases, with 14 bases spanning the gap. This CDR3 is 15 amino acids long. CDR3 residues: CASSLAGSRGDTQYF. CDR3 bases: TGTGCCAGCAGCTTAGCTGGAAGCCGGGGGGATACGCAGTATTTT. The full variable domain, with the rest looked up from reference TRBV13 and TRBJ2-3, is AAGVIQSPRHLIKEKRETATLKCYPIPRHDTVYWYQQGPGQDPQFLISFYEKMQSDKGSIPDRFSAQQFSDYHSELNMSSLELGDSALYFCASSLAGSRGDTQYFGPGTRLTVL.

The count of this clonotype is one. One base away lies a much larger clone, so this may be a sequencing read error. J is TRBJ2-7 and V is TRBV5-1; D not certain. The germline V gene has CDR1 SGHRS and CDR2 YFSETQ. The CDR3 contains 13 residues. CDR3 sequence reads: CASSFLAIYGQYF. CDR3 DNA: TGCGCCAGCAGCTTCTTGGCCATTTACGGGCAGTACTTC.

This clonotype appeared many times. In DNA, the CDR3 is TGTGCCAGTTTACAGGGGATACTCATTCAGTACTTC. Amino acids: CASLQGILIQYF. This chain connects TRBV21-1 to TRBJ2-4; no DNA check was done on the table's D call, TRBD1. TRBV21-1 is a pseudogene. The CDR3 is 12 residues long.

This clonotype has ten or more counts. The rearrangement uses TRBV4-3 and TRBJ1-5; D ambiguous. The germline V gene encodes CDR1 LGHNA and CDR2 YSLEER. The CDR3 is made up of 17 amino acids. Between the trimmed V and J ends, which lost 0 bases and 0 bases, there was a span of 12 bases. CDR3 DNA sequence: TGCGCCAGCAGCCAAGACTCCTGGGAGTATAGCAATCAGCCCCAGCATTTT. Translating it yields CASSQDSWEYSNQPQHF.

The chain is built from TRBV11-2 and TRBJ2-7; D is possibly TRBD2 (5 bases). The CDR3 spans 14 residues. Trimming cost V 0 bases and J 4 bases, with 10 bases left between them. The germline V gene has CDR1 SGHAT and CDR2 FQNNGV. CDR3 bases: TGTGCCAGCAGCTTAGAAGTGACGGGATACGAGCAGTACTTC. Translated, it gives CASSLEVTGYEQYF.

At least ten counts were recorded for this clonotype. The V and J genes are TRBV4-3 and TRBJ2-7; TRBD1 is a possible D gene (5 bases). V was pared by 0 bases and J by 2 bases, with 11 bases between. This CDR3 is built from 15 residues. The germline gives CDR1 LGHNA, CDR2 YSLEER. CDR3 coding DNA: TGCGCCAGCAGCCAAGATGGGGCAGAGCCCTACGAGCAGTACTTC. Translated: CASSQDGAEPYEQYF.

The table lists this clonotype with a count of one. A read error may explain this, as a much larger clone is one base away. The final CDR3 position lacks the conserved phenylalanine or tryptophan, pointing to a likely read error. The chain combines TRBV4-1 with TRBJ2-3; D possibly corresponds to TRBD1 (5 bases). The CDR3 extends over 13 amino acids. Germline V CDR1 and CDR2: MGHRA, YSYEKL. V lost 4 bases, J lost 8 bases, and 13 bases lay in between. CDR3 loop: CASSPVTASTQYS. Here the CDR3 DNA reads TGCGCCAGCAGCCCAGTGACAGCTTCTACGCAGTATTCT.

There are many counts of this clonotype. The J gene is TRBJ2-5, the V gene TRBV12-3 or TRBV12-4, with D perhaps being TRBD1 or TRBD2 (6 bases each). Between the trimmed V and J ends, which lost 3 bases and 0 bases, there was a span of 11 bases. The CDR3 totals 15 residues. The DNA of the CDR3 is TGTGCCAGCAGTTTCCGGGGGCCATACCAAGAGACCCAGTACTTC. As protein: CASSFRGPYQETQYF.

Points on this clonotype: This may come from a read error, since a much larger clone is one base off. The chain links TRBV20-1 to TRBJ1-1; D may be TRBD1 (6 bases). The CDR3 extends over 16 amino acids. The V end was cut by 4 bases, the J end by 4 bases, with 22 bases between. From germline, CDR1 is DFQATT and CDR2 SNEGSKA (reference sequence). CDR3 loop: CSATYPGVGVSTEAFF. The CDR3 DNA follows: TGCAGTGCTACATACCCAGGGGTGGGCGTGAGCACTGAAGCTTTCTTT.

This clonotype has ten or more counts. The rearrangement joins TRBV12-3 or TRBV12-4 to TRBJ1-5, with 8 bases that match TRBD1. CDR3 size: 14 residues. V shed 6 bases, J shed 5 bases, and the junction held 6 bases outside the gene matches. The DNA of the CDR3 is TGTGCCAGCAGCCACGGACAGGGCGATCAGCCCCAGCATTTT. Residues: CASSHGQGDQPQHF.

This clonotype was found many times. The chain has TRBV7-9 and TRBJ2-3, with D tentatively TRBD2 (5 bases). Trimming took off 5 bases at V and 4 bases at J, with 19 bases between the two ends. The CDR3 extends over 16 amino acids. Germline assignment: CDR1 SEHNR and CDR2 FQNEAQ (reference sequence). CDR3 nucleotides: TGTGCCAGCAGCCCCCCCCCGGGGTCTGGCTCAGATACGCAGTATTTT. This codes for CASSPPPGSGSDTQYF. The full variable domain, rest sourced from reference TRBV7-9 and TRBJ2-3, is DTGVSQNPRHKITKRGQNVTFRCDPISEHNRLYWYRQTLGQGPEFLTYFQNEAQLEKSRLLSDRFSAERPKGSFSTLEIQRTEQGDSAMYLCASSPPPGSGSDTQYFGPGTRLTVL.

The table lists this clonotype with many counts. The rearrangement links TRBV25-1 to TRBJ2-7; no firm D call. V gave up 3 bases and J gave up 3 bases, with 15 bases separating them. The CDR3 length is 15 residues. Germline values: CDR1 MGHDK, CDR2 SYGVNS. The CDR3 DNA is TGTGCCAGCAGTGACCCCGGGTCAAGAATCTACGAGCAGTACTTC. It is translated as CASSDPGSRIYEQYF.

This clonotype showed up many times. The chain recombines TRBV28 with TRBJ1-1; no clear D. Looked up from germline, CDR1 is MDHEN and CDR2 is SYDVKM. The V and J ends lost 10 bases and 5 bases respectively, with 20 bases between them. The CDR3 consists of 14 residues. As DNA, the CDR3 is TGTGCCACCAGGTGGACGCGGGGTGGTACTGAAGCTTTCTTT. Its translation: CATRWTRGGTEAFF.

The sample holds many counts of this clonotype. The CDR3 DNA reads TGTGCCAGCAGCGGGGACCCTAACTACGAGCAGTACTTC. Residues: CASSGDPNYEQYF. The J gene is TRBJ2-7, the V gene TRBV7-9; D assignment may be TRBD1 or TRBD2 (5 bases each). Germline-derived CDR1 and CDR2 are SEHNR and FQNEAQ (reference sequence). V was clipped by 5 bases and J by 3 bases, with 11 bases between them. This CDR3 is built from 13 residues. The full variable domain, its missing parts supplied by reference TRBV7-9 and TRBJ2-7, is DTGVSQNPRHKITKRGQNVTFRCDPISEHNRLYWYRQTLGQGPEFLTYFQNEAQLEKSRLLSDRFSAERPKGSFSTLEIQRTEQGDSAMYLCASSGDPNYEQYFGPGTRLTVT.

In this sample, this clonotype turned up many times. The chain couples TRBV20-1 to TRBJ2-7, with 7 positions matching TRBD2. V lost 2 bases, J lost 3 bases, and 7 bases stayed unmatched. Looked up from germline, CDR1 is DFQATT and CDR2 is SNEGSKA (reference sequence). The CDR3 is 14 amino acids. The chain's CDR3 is CSARMAAGHYEQYF. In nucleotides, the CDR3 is TGCAGTGCTAGAATGGCAGCGGGGCACTACGAGCAGTACTTC.

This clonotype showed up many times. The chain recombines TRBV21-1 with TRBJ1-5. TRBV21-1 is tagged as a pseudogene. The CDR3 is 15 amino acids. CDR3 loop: CASSKVDITNQPQHF. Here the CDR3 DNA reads TGTGCCAGCAGCAAAGTTGATATTACCAATCAGCCCCAGCATTTT.

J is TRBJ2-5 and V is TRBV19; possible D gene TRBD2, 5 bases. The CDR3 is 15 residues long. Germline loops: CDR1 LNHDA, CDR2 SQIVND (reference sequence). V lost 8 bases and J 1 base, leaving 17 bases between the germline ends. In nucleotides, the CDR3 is TGTGCCAGTTCCAGCCTCTCGGGGATCCAAGAGACCCAGTACTTC. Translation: CASSSLSGIQETQYF.

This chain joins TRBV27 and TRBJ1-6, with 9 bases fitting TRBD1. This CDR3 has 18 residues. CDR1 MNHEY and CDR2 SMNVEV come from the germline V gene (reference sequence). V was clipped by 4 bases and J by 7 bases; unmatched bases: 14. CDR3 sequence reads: CASSSVLLQGAGNSPLHF. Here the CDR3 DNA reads TGTGCCAGCAGTTCGGTCCTCCTACAGGGGGCGGGAAATTCACCCCTCCACTTT.

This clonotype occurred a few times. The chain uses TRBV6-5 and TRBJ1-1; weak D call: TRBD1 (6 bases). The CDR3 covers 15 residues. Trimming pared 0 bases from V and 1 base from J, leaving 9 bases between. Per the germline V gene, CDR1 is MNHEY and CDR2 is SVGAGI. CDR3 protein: CASSYSATGNTEAFF. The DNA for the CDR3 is TGTGCCAGCAGTTACTCGGCGACAGGGAACACTGAAGCTTTCTTT.

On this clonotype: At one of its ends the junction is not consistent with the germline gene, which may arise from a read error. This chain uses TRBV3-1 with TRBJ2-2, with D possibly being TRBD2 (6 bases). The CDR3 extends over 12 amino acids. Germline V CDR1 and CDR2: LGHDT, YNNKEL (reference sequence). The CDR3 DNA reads TGTGCCAGCCGTAAGAACACCGGGGGGCTGTTTTTT. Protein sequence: CASRKNTGGLFF.

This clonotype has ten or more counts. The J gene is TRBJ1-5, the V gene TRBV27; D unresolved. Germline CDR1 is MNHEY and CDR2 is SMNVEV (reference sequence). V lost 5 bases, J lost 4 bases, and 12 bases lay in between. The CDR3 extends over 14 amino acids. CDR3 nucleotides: TGTGCCAGCAGTCTCCCAGGTTTAAATCAGCCCCAGCATTTT. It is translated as CASSLPGLNQPQHF.

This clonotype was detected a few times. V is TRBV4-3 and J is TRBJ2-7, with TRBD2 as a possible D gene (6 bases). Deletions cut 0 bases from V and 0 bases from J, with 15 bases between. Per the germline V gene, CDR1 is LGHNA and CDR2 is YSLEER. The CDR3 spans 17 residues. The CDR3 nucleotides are TGCGCCAGCAGCCAAGATCTTTTAGCGGCTAGCTCCTACGAGCAGTACTTC. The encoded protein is CASSQDLLAASSYEQYF.

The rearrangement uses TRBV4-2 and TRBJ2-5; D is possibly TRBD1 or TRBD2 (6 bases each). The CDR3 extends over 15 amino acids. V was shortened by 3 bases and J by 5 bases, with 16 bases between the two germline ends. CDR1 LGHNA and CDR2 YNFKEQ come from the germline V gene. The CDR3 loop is CASSQEPGAGETQYF. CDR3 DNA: TGTGCCAGCAGCCAGGAACCGGGGGCCGGGGAGACCCAGTACTTC.

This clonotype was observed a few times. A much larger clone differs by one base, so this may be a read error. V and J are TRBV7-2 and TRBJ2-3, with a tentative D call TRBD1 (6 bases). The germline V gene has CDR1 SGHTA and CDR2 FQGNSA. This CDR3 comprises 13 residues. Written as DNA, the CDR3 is TGTGCCAGCAGCTGGGACAACACAGATACGCGGTATTTT. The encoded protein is CASSWDNTDTRYF.

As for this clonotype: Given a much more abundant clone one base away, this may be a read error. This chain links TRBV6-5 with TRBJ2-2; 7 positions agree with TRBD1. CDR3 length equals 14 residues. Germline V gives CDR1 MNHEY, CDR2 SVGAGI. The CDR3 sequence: CASSWGQLTGELLF. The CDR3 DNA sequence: TGTGCCAGCAGTTGGGGACAGTTGACCGGGGAGCTGCTTTTT.

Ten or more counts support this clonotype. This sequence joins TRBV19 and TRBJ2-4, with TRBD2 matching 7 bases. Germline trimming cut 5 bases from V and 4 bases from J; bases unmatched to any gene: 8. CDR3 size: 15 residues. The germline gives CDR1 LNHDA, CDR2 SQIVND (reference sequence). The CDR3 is CASSEFTGGKNIQYF. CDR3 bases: TGTGCCAGTAGTGAGTTTACGGGAGGTAAAAACATTCAGTACTTC.

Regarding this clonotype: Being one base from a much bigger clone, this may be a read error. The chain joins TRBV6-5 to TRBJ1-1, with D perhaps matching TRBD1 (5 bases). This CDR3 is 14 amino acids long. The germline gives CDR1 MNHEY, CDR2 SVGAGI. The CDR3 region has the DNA TGTGCCAGCAATTCCCTACCAGGGTACACTGGAGCTTTCTTT. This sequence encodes CASNSLPGYTGAFF.

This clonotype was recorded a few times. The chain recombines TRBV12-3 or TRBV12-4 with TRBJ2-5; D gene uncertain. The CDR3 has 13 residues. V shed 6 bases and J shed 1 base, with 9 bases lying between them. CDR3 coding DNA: TGTGCCAGCAGAAGACTGCCCCAAGAGACCCAGTACTTC. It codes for CASRRLPQETQYF.

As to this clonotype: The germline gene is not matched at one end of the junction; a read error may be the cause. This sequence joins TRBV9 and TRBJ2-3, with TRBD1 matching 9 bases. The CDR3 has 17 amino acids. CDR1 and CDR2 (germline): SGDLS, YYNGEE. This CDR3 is CAGSVGAGTGFSDTQYF. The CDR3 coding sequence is TGTGCCGGCAGCGTCGGTGCCGGGACAGGGTTTTCCGATACGCAGTATTTT.